This T cell receptor beta chain derives from a study of metastatic and nonmetastatic thyroid tumors. In the study overall: Repertoire comparisons spanned blood and tumor or nodule tissue from malignant and benign thyroid patients. General study points: Reports indicated that malignant thyroid tumors showed significantly higher TCR beta diversity than benign nodules did, in blood and tumor.

Points on this clone: Antigen unknown. Germline is not matched at one junction end, which may reflect a read error.

Germline V gives CDR1 MRHNA, CDR2 SNTAGT. The CDR3 totals 13 residues. No patient had received any treatment before thyroid surgery. In the authors' workflow: A distant-metastasis classifier for papillary thyroid cancer was built using CDR3 differences across clinicopathological groups. Using MiXCR, TCRdb re-called clones from the PCR reads. The V and J calls were determined by TCRdb, not by the authors. The data show 30,000 to 40,000 clones, with about 31% seen just once and 6% to 8% held by the top ten. Sequenced material: blood. The chain combines TRBV6-4 with TRBJ2-3; D is uncertain. The TCR sequence derives from a female donor with papillary thyroid cancer or a benign thyroid nodule (not recorded which). Some clones in this sample may be carry-over from other donors' samples. The CDR3 DNA follows: TGTGCCAGCAGTGACGTCGACACAGATACGCGGTATTTT. It specifies CASSDVDTDTRYF.